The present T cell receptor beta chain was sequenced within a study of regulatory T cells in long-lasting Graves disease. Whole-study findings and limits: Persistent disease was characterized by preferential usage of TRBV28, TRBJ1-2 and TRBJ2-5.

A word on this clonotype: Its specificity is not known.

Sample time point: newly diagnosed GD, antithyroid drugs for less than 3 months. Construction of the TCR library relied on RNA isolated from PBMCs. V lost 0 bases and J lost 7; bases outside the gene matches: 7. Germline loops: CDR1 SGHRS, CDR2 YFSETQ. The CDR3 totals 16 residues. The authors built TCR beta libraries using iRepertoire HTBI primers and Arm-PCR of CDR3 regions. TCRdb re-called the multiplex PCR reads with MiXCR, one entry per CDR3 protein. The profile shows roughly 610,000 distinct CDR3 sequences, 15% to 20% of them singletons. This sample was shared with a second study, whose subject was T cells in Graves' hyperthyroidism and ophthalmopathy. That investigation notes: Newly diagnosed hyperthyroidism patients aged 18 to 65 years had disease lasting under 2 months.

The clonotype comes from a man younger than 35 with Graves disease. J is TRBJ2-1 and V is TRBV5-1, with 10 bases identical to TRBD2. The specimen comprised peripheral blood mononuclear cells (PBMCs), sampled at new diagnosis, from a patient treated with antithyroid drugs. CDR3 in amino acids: CASSLEASGSSNEQFF. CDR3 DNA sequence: TGCGCCAGCAGCTTGGAAGCTAGCGGGAGCTCTAATGAGCAGTTCTTC. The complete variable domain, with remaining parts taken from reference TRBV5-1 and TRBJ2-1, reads KAGVTQTPRYLIKTRGQQVTLSCSPISGHRSVSWYQQTPGQGLQFLFEYFSETQRNKGNFPGRFSGRQFSNSRSEMNVSTLELGDSALYLCASSLEASGSSNEQFFGPGTRLTVL.